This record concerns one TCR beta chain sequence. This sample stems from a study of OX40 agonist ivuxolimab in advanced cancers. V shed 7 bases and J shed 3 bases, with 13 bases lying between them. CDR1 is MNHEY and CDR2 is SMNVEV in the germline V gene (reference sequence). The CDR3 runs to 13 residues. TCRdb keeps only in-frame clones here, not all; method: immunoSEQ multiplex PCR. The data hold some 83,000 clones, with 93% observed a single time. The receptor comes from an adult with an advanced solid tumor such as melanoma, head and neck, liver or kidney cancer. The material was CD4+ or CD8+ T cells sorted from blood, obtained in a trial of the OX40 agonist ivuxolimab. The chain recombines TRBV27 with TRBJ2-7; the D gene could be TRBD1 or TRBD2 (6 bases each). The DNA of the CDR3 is TGTGCCAGCACCCAGGGGAGGAACTACGAGCAGTACTTC. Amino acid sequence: CASTQGRNYEQYF.